The 24 T cell receptor beta chains reported below all come from one sample, sequenced in a study of blood T cells in healthy people across ages. A J-beta primer mix and a sample-barcoded 5' primer were used in a second PCR of about 6 to 12 cycles. TCRdb reanalysed the 5' RACE reads using MiXCR and keeps one entry per CDR3 protein. The sample has around 520,000 distinct CDR3 sequences; roughly a quarter are singletons. The same data also contributed to another study, on T cells of mothers and their children.

Sequences were obtained from blood. The receptors derive from a boy aged 2 to 9 in good health.

The gene calls are TRBV5-1 and TRBJ2-7; 9 bases match TRBD2. The CDR3 extends over 15 amino acids. V shed 3 bases and J 6 bases; nucleotides not matched to a gene: 10. The germline V gene has CDR1 SGHRS and CDR2 YFSETQ. CDR3 DNA: TGCGCCAGCAGCTCCGAGCCGGGACTAGCCTCCGAGCAGTACTTC. This codes for CASSSEPGLASEQYF. The full variable domain, completed using reference TRBV5-1 and TRBJ2-7, is KAGVTQTPRYLIKTRGQQVTLSCSPISGHRSVSWYQQTPGQGLQFLFEYFSETQRNKGNFPGRFSGRQFSNSRSEMNVSTLELGDSALYLCASSSEPGLASEQYFGPGTRLTVT.

Concerning this clonotype itself: Given the absence of the conserved phenylalanine or tryptophan at the CDR3 end, a read error is likely. The chain has TRBV30 and TRBJ2-6; D remains ambiguous. The CDR3 has 14 residues. Per germline, CDR1 GTSNPN and CDR2 SVGIG (reference sequence). Deletions cut 1 base from V and 0 bases from J, with 4 bases between. CDR3 residues: CAWSAVSGANVLTL. DNA for the CDR3: TGTGCCTGGAGTGCCGTCTCTGGGGCCAACGTCCTGACTCTC.

J is TRBJ2-2 and V is TRBV12-3 or TRBV12-4, with 11 bases aligning to TRBD2. V was pared by 7 bases and J by 10 bases, with 14 bases of the junction left unmatched. This CDR3 region has 16 residues. The CDR3 DNA reads as TGTGCCAGCATCCAGGGATTTCCGGGACTAGCGGTGGAGCTGTTTTTT. Translating gives CASIQGFPGLAVELFF.

The V and J genes are TRBV6-1 and TRBJ2-7; D might be TRBD1 (5 bases). V was shortened by 0 bases and J by 6 bases, with 12 bases between the two germline ends. The CDR3 contains 14 residues. Germline V CDR1 and CDR2: MNHNS, SASEGT. CDR3 DNA: TGTGCCAGCAGTGAAGCACCGCCAGGGCTCGAGCAGTACTTC. Residues: CASSEAPPGLEQYF.

The J gene is TRBJ1-6, the V gene TRBV12-3 or TRBV12-4, with D hard to call. The CDR3 extends over 14 amino acids. With 4 bases removed from V and 7 bases from J, the gap between germline ends came to 11 bases. CDR3 protein: CASSSPGRNSPLHF. The CDR3 DNA is TGTGCCAGCAGTTCGCCCGGACGGAATTCACCCCTCCACTTT.

This clonotype was counted a few times. The V and J genes are TRBV9 and TRBJ1-2; a weak D match, TRBD1 (6 bases). Trimming took off 4 bases at V and 4 bases at J, with 17 bases between the two ends. Germline-derived CDR1 and CDR2 are SGDLS and YYNGEE. The CDR3 loop spans 15 amino acids. The CDR3 reads CASSPGWGGSYGYTF. As DNA, the CDR3 is TGTGCCAGCAGCCCGGGTTGGGGGGGCTCCTATGGCTACACCTTC.

V usage is TRBV5-1 and J usage is TRBJ2-5; possibly TRBD1 or TRBD2 for D (5 bases each). The J call is doubtful: the DNA matches TRBJ2-1 better. The CDR3 is made up of 16 amino acids. Germline V CDR1 and CDR2: SGHRS, YFSETQ. The CDR3 is CASSSRTLQGDNEQFF. In DNA form, the CDR3 reads TGCGCCAGCAGCTCACGGACTCTCCAAGGGGACAATGAGCAGTTCTTC.

The chain employs TRBV18 and TRBJ2-1; D is uncertain. The J call is doubtful: the DNA matches TRBJ2-7 better. In germline, CDR1 is KGHSH, CDR2 LQKENI. This CDR3 spans 12 amino acids. CDR3 bases: TGTGCCAGCTCACCACAATCCCACGAGCAGTACTTC. Translating gives CASSPQSHEQYF.

The chain uses TRBV12-3 or TRBV12-4 and TRBJ2-1; 8 bases fit TRBD2. This CDR3 contains 15 residues. V lost 3 bases to trimming and J lost 3 bases; unmatched junction nucleotides: 4. DNA for the CDR3: TGTGCCAGCAGTTTTCAGGGACTAGACTACAATGAGCAGTTCTTC. This gives the protein CASSFQGLDYNEQFF.

CDR3 sequence (DNA): TGCAGTGCTCCTGGGACAGGGGTTGACCAGCCCCAGCATTTT. This gives the protein CSAPGTGVDQPQHF. The chain has TRBV20-1 and TRBJ1-5; 10 positions agree with TRBD1. In germline, CDR1 is DFQATT, CDR2 SNEGSKA (reference sequence). CDR3 length equals 14 residues. Losses at the gene ends were 5 bases for V and 7 bases for J; bases not matched to a gene: 8.

This chain connects TRBV7-9 to TRBJ1-2; D ambiguous. Trimming pared 4 bases from V and 6 bases from J, leaving 9 bases between. CDR3 length: 12 residues. Per germline, CDR1 SEHNR and CDR2 FQNEAQ (reference sequence). The CDR3 reads CASSSKFNGYTF. The DNA of the CDR3 is TGTGCCAGCAGCTCTAAATTCAATGGCTACACCTTC.

The chain uses TRBV19 and TRBJ2-1; 7 bases agree with TRBD1. This CDR3 spans 16 amino acids. The germline V gene has CDR1 LNHDA and CDR2 SQIVND (reference sequence). V lost 5 bases to trimming and J lost 4 bases; unmatched junction nucleotides: 11. Written as DNA, the CDR3 is TGTGCCAGTAGTCCTCTCGACAGGGAGAGTTACAATGAGCAGTTCTTC. Its translation: CASSPLDRESYNEQFF.

In this sample, this clonotype turned up a few times. The J gene is TRBJ2-1, the V gene TRBV29-1; tentatively, D is TRBD2 (6 bases). Germline loops: CDR1 SQVTM, CDR2 ANQGSEA. Trimming left V 4 bases short and J 0 bases short, with 13 bases between. This CDR3 is 15 amino acids long. In DNA, the CDR3 is TGCAGCGTTGTAACTAGCAGATTCTCCTACAATGAGCAGTTCTTC. Translation: CSVVTSRFSYNEQFF.

The genes are TRBV12-3 or TRBV12-4 and TRBJ1-5; D uncertain. The CDR3 covers 11 residues. The germline V and J ends were trimmed by 8 bases and 5 bases, with 7 bases remaining between them. CDR3: CASGPYQPQHF. In DNA, the CDR3 is TGTGCCAGCGGTCCATATCAGCCCCAGCATTTT.

This clonotype was found a few times. The chain combines TRBV6-1 with TRBJ1-2; D gene ambiguous. Germline assignment: CDR1 MNHNS and CDR2 SASEGT. The CDR3 covers 16 residues. V lost 6 bases and J 3 bases, leaving 20 bases between the germline ends. CDR3 amino acids: CASSLAHKLRYYGYTF. CDR3 in DNA: TGTGCCAGCAGCCTCGCCCATAAATTAAGATACTATGGCTACACCTTC.

V and J are TRBV24-1 and TRBJ1-5, with D maybe TRBD1 (5 bases). The CDR3 is 16 amino acids. The ends were cut back, 3 bases at V and 3 bases at J, with 14 bases in the middle. Germline CDR1 reads KGHDR; CDR2 reads SFDVKD. CDR3 amino acids: CATSDPRQLDNQPQHF. CDR3 nucleotide sequence: TGTGCCACCAGTGATCCGAGACAGCTAGACAATCAGCCCCAGCATTTT.

The chain is built from TRBV5-1 and TRBJ2-6; perhaps TRBD1 as D (5 bases). CDR3 size: 16 residues. V was cut by 4 bases and J by 4 bases, with 15 bases left in between. The V gene's germline CDR1 is SGHRS and CDR2 YFSETQ. The CDR3 region has the DNA TGCGCCAGCAGCCCCGACAGCTTTGGGGGGGCCAACGTCCTGACTTTC. Protein sequence: CASSPDSFGGANVLTF. The entire variable domain, with the rest obtained from reference TRBV5-1 and TRBJ2-6, is as follows: KAGVTQTPRYLIKTRGQQVTLSCSPISGHRSVSWYQQTPGQGLQFLFEYFSETQRNKGNFPGRFSGRQFSNSRSEMNVSTLELGDSALYLCASSPDSFGGANVLTFGAGSRLTVL.

In this sample, this clonotype turned up a few times. This chain links TRBV2 with TRBJ2-3; 7 positions agree with TRBD1. Trimming took 9 bases from V and 2 from J; bases not matched to a gene: 8. Germline assignment: CDR1 SNHLY and CDR2 FYNNEI. This CDR3 spans 14 amino acids. As DNA, the CDR3 is TGTGCCAGTACTGGGACAGACCCCACAGATACGCAGTATTTT. Translated, it gives CASTGTDPTDTQYF.

The chain recombines TRBV20-1 with TRBJ1-2; 7 bases are a match to TRBD1. The J segment lost 7 bases and the V segment lost 4 bases, leaving 9 bases of the junction unmatched. Germline V gene sequence: CDR1 DFQATT, CDR2 SNEGSKA (reference sequence). CDR3 length equals 13 residues. The CDR3 sequence is CSAIETGPSGYTF. The CDR3 DNA reads TGCAGTGCTATCGAGACAGGGCCTAGTGGCTACACCTTC.

This CDR3 is CSARDTSSGDPYNEQFF. The CDR3 nucleotides are TGCAGTGCTAGAGATACCTCTAGCGGGGACCCTTACAATGAGCAGTTCTTC. The J gene is TRBJ2-1, the V gene TRBV20-1, with 9 bases identical to TRBD2. The CDR3 has 17 residues. The V and J ends lost 0 bases and 4 bases, in that order; junction bases with no gene match: 10. Germline CDR1 reads DFQATT; CDR2 reads SNEGSKA (reference sequence).

The CDR3 DNA is TGTGCCAGTACCCCGGGGAGGGCGGCCAACGAGCAGTACTTC. This codes for CASTPGRAANEQYF. V is TRBV19 and J is TRBJ2-7; TRBD2 matches at 7 bases. V lost 7 bases, J lost 5 bases, and 11 bases stayed unmatched. This CDR3 spans 14 amino acids. In germline, CDR1 is LNHDA, CDR2 SQIVND (reference sequence). The variable domain in full, completed from reference TRBV19 and TRBJ2-7, reads DGGITQSPKYLFRKEGQNVTLSCEQNLNHDAMYWYRQDPGQGLRLIYYSQIVNDFQKGDIAEGYSVSREKKESFPLTVTSAQKNPTAFYLCASTPGRAANEQYFGPGTRLTVT.

This chain connects TRBV4-3 to TRBJ2-7; 7 bases align to TRBD2. V shed 3 bases, J shed 0 bases, and the junction held 8 bases outside the gene matches. The CDR3 contains 16 residues. Per the germline V gene, CDR1 is LGHNA and CDR2 is YSLEER. The CDR3 region has the DNA TGCGCCAGCAGCCACGGTACTAGCGACGGCTCCTACGAGCAGTACTTC. Its protein is CASSHGTSDGSYEQYF.

This clonotype was seen more than once but under ten times. Here the CDR3 reads CASSRLAQNNEQFF. The DNA of the CDR3 is TGCGCCAGCAGTAGACTAGCGCAAAACAATGAGCAGTTCTTC. The chain employs TRBV5-1 and TRBJ2-1; TRBD2 agrees at 8 bases. CDR1 and CDR2 from the germline V gene are SGHRS and YFSETQ. The CDR3 covers 14 residues. V gave up 5 bases and J gave up 5 bases; unmatched junction bases: 6.

CDR3 nucleotide sequence: TGTGCCAGCAGTCAAGGACTAGCGGGGGCACAAGAGACCCAGTACTTC. Amino acids: CASSQGLAGAQETQYF. The chain links TRBV7-9 to TRBJ2-5; 13 bases align to TRBD2. The CDR3 extends over 16 amino acids. Germline-derived CDR1 and CDR2 are SEHNR and FQNEAQ (reference sequence). V was clipped by 6 bases and J by 2 bases; unmatched bases: 6. Supplemented by reference TRBV7-9 and TRBJ2-5, the full variable domain reads DTGVSQNPRHKITKRGQNVTFRCDPISEHNRLYWYRQTLGQGPEFLTYFQNEAQLEKSRLLSDRFSAERPKGSFSTLEIQRTEQGDSAMYLCASSQGLAGAQETQYFGPGTRLLVL.